These 2 T cell receptor beta chains were sequenced from one sample in a study of blood T cell repertoires in COVID-19 (TCRdb year 2020). Library preparation employed the immunoSEQ multiplex PCR assay. Imported from immuneACCESS, the table was reduced by TCRdb to in-frame sequences with V and J called. These copies leave out some clones; in studies compared against another copy, an unresolved V gene accounts for under half, and the cause of the remainder is not known. Counted in this sample were more than 200,000 clones; roughly 90% of them appeared once. The ten largest make up roughly 2.2% of the sample. Material for sequencing was peripheral blood. The receptors originated from a woman in her fifties or sixties with acute or convalescent COVID-19.

The genes are TRBV11-2 and TRBJ2-7, with D maybe TRBD2 (5 bases). The CDR3 totals 15 residues. V dropped 5 bases and J dropped 1 base, with 15 bases sitting between them. In germline, CDR1 is SGHAT, CDR2 FQNNGV. The CDR3 spells CASSLRAGLSYEQYF. As DNA, the CDR3 is TGTGCCAGCAGCCTACGGGCGGGCCTGTCCTACGAGCAGTACTTC.

This rearrangement joins TRBV9 to TRBJ2-1; D gene unclear. Germline V gene lookup returns CDR1 SGDLS and CDR2 YYNGEE. This CDR3 has 15 amino acids. V was shortened by 2 bases and J by 6 bases, with 15 bases between the two germline ends. The CDR3 sequence is CASSVASGRFNEQFF. The DNA of the CDR3 is TGTGCCAGCAGCGTGGCCTCGGGTAGATTCAATGAGCAGTTCTTC.